Presented here are 22 T cell receptor beta chains from one specimen sequenced in a study of T cells in Graves' hyperthyroidism and ophthalmopathy. The TCR beta CDR3 regions underwent amplification using RNA transcripts as the source. An initial round of RT-PCR targeting the TCR CDR3 relied on the HTBI primer set. TCRdb passed the multiplex PCR reads through MiXCR, listing each CDR3 protein once. This table has around 300,000 distinct CDR3 sequences, around 22% appearing once. The specimen sequenced was blood. These TCRs come from a man aged 30 to 45 with Graves' ophthalmopathy.

This clonotype was recorded many times. The chain is built from TRBV28 and TRBJ1-5; D may be TRBD1 (5 bases). The V and J ends lost 2 bases and 3 bases respectively, with 8 bases between them. Germline V gene data show CDR1 as MDHEN and CDR2 as SYDVKM. The CDR3 length is 14 residues. For the CDR3, the DNA is TGTGCCAGCAGTTTAACAGGTGTCAATCAGCCCCAGCATTTT. This translates into CASSLTGVNQPQHF.

This chain joins TRBV9 and TRBJ2-1; D unclear. Germline V CDR1 and CDR2: SGDLS, YYNGEE. The CDR3 runs to 15 residues. Between the trimmed V and J ends, which lost 0 bases and 8 bases, there was a span of 15 bases. The CDR3 DNA follows: TGTGCCAGCAGCGTAGGGAAATTCCAAAATTATGAGCAGTTCTTC. It encodes CASSVGKFQNYEQFF.

This clonotype was seen repeatedly, ten times or more. The chain combines TRBV6-2 or TRBV6-3 with TRBJ2-3; TRBD1 might be the D (6 bases). The CDR3 totals 16 residues. V shed 1 base and J shed 4 bases, with 15 bases lying between them. Germline CDR1 reads MNHEY; CDR2 reads SVGEGT. The CDR3 spells CASSYLAGAVADTQYF. The CDR3 DNA is TGTGCCAGCAGTTACTTGGCAGGGGCCGTTGCAGATACGCAGTATTTT.

This clonotype was observed once. This chain joins TRBV29-1 and TRBJ2-3; D is possibly TRBD2 (6 bases). V lost 4 bases, J lost 3 bases, and 14 bases lay in between. The CDR3 contains 14 residues. Germline V lookup: CDR1 SQVTM, CDR2 ANQGSEA. CDR3 in DNA: TGCAGCGTTGCTCAGGATCTAGCGACAGATACGCAGTATTTT. Protein sequence: CSVAQDLATDTQYF.

This clonotype turned up a few times. The genes are TRBV29-1 and TRBJ1-3, with TRBD1 matching over 8 bases. The V gene end was trimmed by 2 bases and the J gene end by 2 bases; junction bases not matched to a gene: 5. The CDR3 is 15 residues long. The germline CDR1 and CDR2 sequences are SQVTM and ANQGSEA. The CDR3 nucleotides are TGCAGCGTTGAATTAGTACAGGGGGCTGGAAACACCATATATTTT. Translating gives CSVELVQGAGNTIYF.

This clonotype was detected only a few times. The chain employs TRBV13 and TRBJ1-2; no clear D. CDR1 PRHDT and CDR2 FYEKMQ come from the germline V gene (reference sequence). V was cut by 0 bases and J by 8 bases, with 16 bases left in between. The CDR3 is 15 amino acids. Written as DNA, the CDR3 is TGTGCCAGCAGCTTAGGGCGAACCAAAGCTGGGGGCTACACCTTC. Translated: CASSLGRTKAGGYTF.

Many counts were recorded for this clonotype. The V and J genes are TRBV11-3 and TRBJ2-7; perhaps TRBD2 as D (5 bases). The CDR3 is 13 amino acids. CDR1 is SGHNT, CDR2 YENEEA, per germline. Trimming cost V 6 bases and J 9 bases, with 18 bases left between them. CDR3 bases: TGTGCCAGCAGAGGACTGGGTCTTGTTCCGCAGTACTTC. Its protein product is CASRGLGLVPQYF.

This clonotype was detected only a few times. This chain joins TRBV11-1 and TRBJ2-1; TRBD2 agrees at 8 bases. Germline V CDR1 and CDR2: SGHAT, FQDESV (reference sequence). With 4 bases clipped from V and 4 bases from J, the junction kept 9 bases outside the gene matches. The CDR3 contains 16 residues. The DNA of the CDR3 is TGTGCCAGCAGCTACCTAGTGGGACTAGAGTACAATGAGCAGTTCTTC. It translates to CASSYLVGLEYNEQFF. Variable domain in full (rest from reference TRBV11-1 and TRBJ2-1): EAEVAQSPRYKITEKSQAVAFWCDPISGHATLYWYRQILGQGPELLVQFQDESVVDDSQLPKDRFSAERLKGVDSTLKIQPAELGDSAMYLCASSYLVGLEYNEQFFGPGTRLTVL.

J is TRBJ1-2 and V is TRBV15; no definite D call. Germline V CDR1 and CDR2: LNHNV, YYDKDF (reference sequence). Trimming left V 3 bases short and J 4 bases short, with 15 bases between. The CDR3 is 15 amino acids. DNA for the CDR3: TGTGCCACCAGCAGCCTCGCCTGGGCGGCCTATGGCTACACCTTC. The encoded protein is CATSSLAWAAYGYTF.

Concerning this clonotype: The junction does not match germline at one end; this may be a read error. This chain joins TRBV6-5 and TRBJ1-3, with D hard to call. CDR1 is MNHEY and CDR2 is SVGAGI in the germline V gene. CDR3 length equals 19 residues. CDR3 bases: TGTGCCAGCAGTTACGGCGGCAGGCCGGTACCGGGCTCTGAAAACACCATATATTTT. It translates to CASSYGGRPVPGSENTIYF.

The V and J genes are TRBV27 and TRBJ2-2; TRBD2 matches 7 bases. This CDR3 is built from 16 residues. V shed 6 bases, J shed 6 bases, and the junction held 13 bases outside the gene matches. Germline V gene lookup returns CDR1 MNHEY and CDR2 SMNVEV (reference sequence). The CDR3 nucleotides are TGTGCCAGCAGCCTAAGACTAGCACCAGCGGCCGGGGAGCTGTTTTTT. Translation gives CASSLRLAPAAGELFF.

A few counts support this clonotype. This sequence joins TRBV5-1 and TRBJ2-2, with D perhaps TRBD1 (6 bases). The germline V gene has CDR1 SGHRS and CDR2 YFSETQ. This CDR3 comprises 15 residues. V lost 4 bases to trimming and J lost 5 bases, with 15 bases between them. CDR3 protein: CASSGGRVDTGELFF. The DNA for the CDR3 is TGCGCCAGCAGCGGGGGCCGGGTAGATACCGGGGAGCTGTTTTTT.

V gene TRBV28 combines with J gene TRBJ2-7; 7 nucleotides match TRBD1. V lost 5 bases to trimming and J lost 3 bases; unmatched junction nucleotides: 10. This CDR3 is 15 amino acids long. The germline V gene encodes CDR1 MDHEN and CDR2 SYDVKM. The CDR3 nucleotides read TGTGCCAGCAGTCCTAGGACAGGAGAAGGCTACGAGCAGTACTTC. Residues: CASSPRTGEGYEQYF.

The chain links TRBV29-1 to TRBJ2-1; D is unresolved. Looked up from germline, CDR1 is SQVTM and CDR2 is ANQGSEA. CDR3 length equals 13 residues. V was clipped by 3 bases and J by 7 bases, with 13 bases between them. The CDR3 spells CSVEVGQRNEQFF. CDR3 sequence (DNA): TGCAGCGTTGAGGTTGGCCAGAGAAATGAGCAGTTCTTC.

This clonotype was counted a few times. This chain links TRBV7-2 with TRBJ1-6, with 10 nucleotides matching TRBD1. Germline trimming cut 1 base from V and 6 bases from J; bases unmatched to any gene: 6. CDR1 is SGHTA and CDR2 is FQGNSA in the germline V gene. CDR3 length: 17 amino acids. CDR3 in amino acids: CASSLGGTGVSNSPLHF. CDR3 nucleotides: TGTGCCAGCAGCTTAGGGGGGACAGGGGTTAGTAATTCACCCCTCCACTTT.

The CDR3 spells CASGLVPTHFGQHPYGYTF. The DNA for the CDR3 is TGTGCTAGTGGTTTGGTACCCACCCACTTTGGACAGCATCCCTATGGCTACACCTTC. The V call is TRBV12-5, the J call TRBJ1-2; the D gene is possibly TRBD1 (6 bases). The CDR3 is made up of 19 amino acids. Germline V gives CDR1 LGHNT, CDR2 FRNRAP. V lost 0 bases and J lost 4, with 24 bases in between. Filled out from reference TRBV12-5 and TRBJ1-2, the complete variable domain reads DARVTQTPRHKVTEMGQEVTMRCQPILGHNTVFWYRQTMMQGLELLAYFRNRAPLDDSGMPKDRFSAEMPDATLATLKIQPSEPRDSAVYFCASGLVPTHFGQHPYGYTFGSGTRLTVV.

This clonotype was picked up a small number of times. This chain links TRBV5-1 with TRBJ2-7, with 14 bases fitting TRBD2. The junction had 2 bases not matched to a gene; V was cut back by 0 bases and J by 3 bases. Germline CDR1 and CDR2: SGHRS and YFSETQ. The CDR3 is 16 residues long. The CDR3 loop reads CASSLAGLAGGYEQYF. The CDR3, as DNA: TGCGCCAGCAGCTTGGCCGGACTAGCGGGAGGCTACGAGCAGTACTTC.

The sample holds a few counts of this clonotype. V usage is TRBV9 and J usage is TRBJ1-1; D is perhaps TRBD1 (6 bases). The V gene lost 4 bases and the J gene lost 2 bases, with 21 bases spanning the gap. The length of the CDR3 is 17 residues. Germline CDR1 is SGDLS and CDR2 is YYNGEE. The CDR3 protein is CASSPPNPAGANTEAFF. CDR3 nucleotides: TGTGCCAGCAGCCCCCCGAACCCGGCAGGGGCAAACACTGAAGCTTTCTTT.

This clonotype has only a few counts. The gene calls are TRBV6-2 or TRBV6-3 and TRBJ2-7; 10 bases are shared with TRBD2. CDR1 and CDR2 (germline): MNHEY, SVGEGT. This CDR3 has 15 amino acids. The ends lost 0 bases at V and 6 bases at J; junction bases unmatched: 5. The CDR3 reads CASSYSTRTSGEQYF. The CDR3 region has the DNA TGTGCCAGCAGTTACTCAACTCGGACTAGCGGCGAGCAGTACTTC.

This clonotype was seen many times. V gene TRBV18 combines with J gene TRBJ1-4, with a tentative D call TRBD1 (6 bases). Germline-derived CDR1 and CDR2 are KGHSH and LQKENI. The CDR3 has 14 residues. Trimming left V 3 bases short and J 7 bases short, with 12 bases between. The CDR3 nucleotides read TGTGCCAGCTCACCGGGACAAGGCAGTGAAAAACTGTTTTTT. It is translated as CASSPGQGSEKLFF.

Many counts were recorded for this clonotype. V is TRBV9 and J is TRBJ2-6, with a tentative D call TRBD2 (6 bases). CDR3 size: 16 residues. The V end was cut by 6 bases, the J end by 2 bases, with 15 bases between. Looked up from germline, CDR1 is SGDLS and CDR2 is YYNGEE. CDR3 in amino acids: CASTPSGGTGANVLTF. CDR3 in DNA: TGTGCCAGCACGCCCTCGGGCGGGACTGGGGCCAACGTCCTGACTTTC.

The J gene is TRBJ2-7, the V gene TRBV10-3, with D maybe TRBD2 (6 bases). The V gene's germline CDR1 is ENHRY and CDR2 SYGVKD. Trimming took off 9 bases at V and 7 bases at J, with 22 bases between the two ends. The CDR3 sequence is 14 residues long. DNA of the CDR3: TGTGCCATTGACTCGGGACTGACCTCTGAAGAGCAGTACTTC. Translating it yields CAIDSGLTSEEQYF.